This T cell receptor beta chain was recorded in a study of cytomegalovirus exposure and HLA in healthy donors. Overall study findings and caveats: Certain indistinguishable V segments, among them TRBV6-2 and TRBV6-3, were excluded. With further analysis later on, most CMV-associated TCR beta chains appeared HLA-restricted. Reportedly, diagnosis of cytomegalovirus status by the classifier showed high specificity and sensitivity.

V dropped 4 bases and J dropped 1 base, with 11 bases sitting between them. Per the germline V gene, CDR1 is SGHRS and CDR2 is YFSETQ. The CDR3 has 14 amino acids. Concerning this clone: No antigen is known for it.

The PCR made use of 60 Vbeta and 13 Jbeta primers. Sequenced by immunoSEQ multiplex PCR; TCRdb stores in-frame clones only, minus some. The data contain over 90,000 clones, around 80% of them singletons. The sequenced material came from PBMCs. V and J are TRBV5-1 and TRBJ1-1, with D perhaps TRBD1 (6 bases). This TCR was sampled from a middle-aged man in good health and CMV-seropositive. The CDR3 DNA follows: TGCGCCAGCAGCCCGAGGACAGAGAACACTGAAGCTTTCTTT. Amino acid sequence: CASSPRTENTEAFF.